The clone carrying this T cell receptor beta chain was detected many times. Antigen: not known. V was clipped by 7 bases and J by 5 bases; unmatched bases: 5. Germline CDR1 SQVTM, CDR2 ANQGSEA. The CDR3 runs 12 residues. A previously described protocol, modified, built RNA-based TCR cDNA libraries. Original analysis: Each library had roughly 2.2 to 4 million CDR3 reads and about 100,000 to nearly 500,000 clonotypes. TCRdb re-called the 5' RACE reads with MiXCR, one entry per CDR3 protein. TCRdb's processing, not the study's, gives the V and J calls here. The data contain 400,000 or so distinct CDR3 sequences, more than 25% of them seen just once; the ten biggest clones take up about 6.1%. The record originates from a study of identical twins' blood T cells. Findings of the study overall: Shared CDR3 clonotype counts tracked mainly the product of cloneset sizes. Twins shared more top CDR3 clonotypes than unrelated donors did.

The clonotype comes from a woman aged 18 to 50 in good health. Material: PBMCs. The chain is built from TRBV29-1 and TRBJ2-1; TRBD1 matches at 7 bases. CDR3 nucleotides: TGCAGCGGAGGACAGGTTGACAATGAGCAGTTCTTC. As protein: CSGGQVDNEQFF.